This T cell receptor beta chain was recorded in a study of metastatic and nonmetastatic thyroid tumors (dated by TCRdb to about 2020). Turning to the overall study: The researchers compared repertoires between peripheral blood samples and tumor or nodule tissue samples from patients with malignant or benign thyroid disease.

Libraries were prepared through PCR. Sequencing took place on an Illumina HiSeq 4000. High-throughput sequencing was used to profile the CDR3 region of the TCR beta-chain in every patient. The paper's data handling went like this. A classifier to discriminate distant-metastatic papillary thyroid cancer patients was built from CDR3 differences across clinicopathological groups. To measure repertoire diversity the researchers used the Shannon index, while the Morisita-Horn index served to gauge how similar the tumor and blood repertoires were. The public reads were quality trimmed at Q25 with fastp and then assembled into clones with MiXCR by TCRdb, keeping productive beta chains. These V and J calls originate from TCRdb's pipeline instead of the authors' own analysis. In all, the sample holds more than 90,000 clones, and roughly an eighth of those were seen once. The ten most abundant clones make up over 9% of the sample.

No patient had received any treatment before thyroid surgery. Patient clinical samples collected from about 2012 to 2018 were retrospectively analysed using T-cell receptor beta sequencing. Regarding this clone: No cognate antigen has been identified for it. Base qualities are not provided; no much larger clone lies one nucleotide away.

What the research found in general, with its limitations: In both blood and tumor samples, malignant tumors were reported to have significantly higher TCR beta diversity than benign nodules.

The sample consisted of blood. The TCR originated in a female donor with papillary thyroid cancer or a benign thyroid nodule (not recorded which). Some clones in this sample may be carry-over from other donors' samples.

The nucleotides read TGTGCCAGCAGCTCCCTCCGATTGGTTAACACCGGGGAGCTGTTTTTT. This gives the protein CASSSLRLVNTGELFF. Rearrangement joined TRBV11-2 to TRBJ2-2, with no D gene named confidently. Sequences SGHAT (CDR1) and FQNNGV (CDR2) are obtained from the germline V gene. Cut back by 4 bases and 2 bases, the V and J ends lie 14 bases apart. From the cysteine up to the phenylalanine, the CDR3 has a length of 16 residues. The only DNA kept is the CDR3, 48 bases in frame from the first base.